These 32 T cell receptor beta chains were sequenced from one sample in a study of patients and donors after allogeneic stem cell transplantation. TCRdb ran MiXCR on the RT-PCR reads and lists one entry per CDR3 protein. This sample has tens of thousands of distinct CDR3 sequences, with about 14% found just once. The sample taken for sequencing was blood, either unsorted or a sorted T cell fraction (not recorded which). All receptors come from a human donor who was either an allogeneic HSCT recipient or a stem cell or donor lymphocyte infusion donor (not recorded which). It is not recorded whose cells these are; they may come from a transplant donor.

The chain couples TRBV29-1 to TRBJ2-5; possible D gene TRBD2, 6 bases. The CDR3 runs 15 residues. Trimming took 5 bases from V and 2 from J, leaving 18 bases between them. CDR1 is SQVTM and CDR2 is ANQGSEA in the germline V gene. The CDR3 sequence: CSVSYGVAEQETQYF. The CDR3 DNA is TGCAGCGTTTCTTACGGGGTAGCGGAACAAGAGACCCAGTACTTC. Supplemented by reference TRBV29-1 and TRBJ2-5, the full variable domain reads SAVISQKPSRDICQRGTSLTIQCQVDSQVTMMFWYRQQPGQSLTLIATANQGSEATYESGFVIDKFPISRPNLTFSTLTVSNMSPEDSSIYLCSVSYGVAEQETQYFGPGTRLLVL.

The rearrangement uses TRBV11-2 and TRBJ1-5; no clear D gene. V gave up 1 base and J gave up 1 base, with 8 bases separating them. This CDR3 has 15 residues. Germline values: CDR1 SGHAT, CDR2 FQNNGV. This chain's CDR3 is CASSLVGRSNQPQHF. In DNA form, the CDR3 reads TGTGCCAGCAGCTTAGTTGGGAGGAGCAATCAGCCCCAGCATTTT.

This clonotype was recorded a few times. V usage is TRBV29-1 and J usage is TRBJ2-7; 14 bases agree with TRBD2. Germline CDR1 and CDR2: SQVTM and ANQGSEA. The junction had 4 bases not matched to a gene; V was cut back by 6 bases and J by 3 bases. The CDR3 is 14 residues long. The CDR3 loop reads CSVPGLAGDYEQYF. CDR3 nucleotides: TGCAGCGTCCCGGGACTAGCGGGGGACTACGAGCAGTACTTC.

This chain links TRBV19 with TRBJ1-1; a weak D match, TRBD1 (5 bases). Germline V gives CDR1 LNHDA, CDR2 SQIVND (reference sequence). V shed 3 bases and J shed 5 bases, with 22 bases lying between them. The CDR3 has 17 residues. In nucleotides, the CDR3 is TGTGCCAGTAGTATGGTGAGGTCGGGCCCCGGGGGGACTGAAGCTTTCTTT. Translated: CASSMVRSGPGGTEAFF.

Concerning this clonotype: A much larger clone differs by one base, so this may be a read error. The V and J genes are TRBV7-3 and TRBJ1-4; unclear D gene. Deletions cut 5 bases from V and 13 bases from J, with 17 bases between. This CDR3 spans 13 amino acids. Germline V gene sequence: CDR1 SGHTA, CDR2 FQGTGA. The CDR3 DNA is TGTGCCAGCAGCCCGGAGGCCGGCGGAATACTGTTTTTT. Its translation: CASSPEAGGILFF.

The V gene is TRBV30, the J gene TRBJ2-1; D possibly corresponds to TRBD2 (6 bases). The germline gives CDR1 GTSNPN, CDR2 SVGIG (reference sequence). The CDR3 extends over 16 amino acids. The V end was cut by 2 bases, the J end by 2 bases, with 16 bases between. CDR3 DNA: TGTGCCTGGAGTCAACTAGCTATCCCAACCTACAATGAGCAGTTCTTC. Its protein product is CAWSQLAIPTYNEQFF.

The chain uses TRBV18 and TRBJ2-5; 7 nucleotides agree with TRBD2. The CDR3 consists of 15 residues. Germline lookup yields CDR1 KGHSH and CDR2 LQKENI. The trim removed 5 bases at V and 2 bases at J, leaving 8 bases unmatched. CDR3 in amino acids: CASSLKTSVQETQYF. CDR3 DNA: TGTGCCAGCTCATTAAAAACTAGCGTTCAAGAGACCCAGTACTTC.

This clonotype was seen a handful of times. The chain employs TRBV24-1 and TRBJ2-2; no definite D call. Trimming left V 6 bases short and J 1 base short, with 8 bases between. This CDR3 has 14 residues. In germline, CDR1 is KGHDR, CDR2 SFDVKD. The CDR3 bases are TGTGCCACCAGTATGGGGTTGAACACCGGGGAGCTGTTTTTT. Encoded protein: CATSMGLNTGELFF.

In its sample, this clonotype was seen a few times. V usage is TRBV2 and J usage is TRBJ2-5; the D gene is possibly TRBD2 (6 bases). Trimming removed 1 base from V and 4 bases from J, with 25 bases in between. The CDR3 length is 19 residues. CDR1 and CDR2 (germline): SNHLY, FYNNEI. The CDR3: CASSEEVTSPTVTGETQYF. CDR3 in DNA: TGTGCCAGCAGTGAAGAGGTTACTAGCCCGACCGTAACCGGAGAGACCCAGTACTTC.

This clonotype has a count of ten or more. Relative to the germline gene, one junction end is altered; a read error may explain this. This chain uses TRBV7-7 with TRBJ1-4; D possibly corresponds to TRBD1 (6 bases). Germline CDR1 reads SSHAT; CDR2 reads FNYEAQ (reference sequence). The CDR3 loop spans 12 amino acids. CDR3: CASSKQGGKLFF. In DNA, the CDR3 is TGTGCTAGCAGTAAACAGGGAGGTAAACTGTTTTTT.

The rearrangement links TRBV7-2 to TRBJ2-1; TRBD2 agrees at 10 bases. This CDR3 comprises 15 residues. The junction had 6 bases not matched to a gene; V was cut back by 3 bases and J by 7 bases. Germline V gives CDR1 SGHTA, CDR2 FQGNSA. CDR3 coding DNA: TGTGCCAGCAGCTTTAGCGGGAGGCCGGGGAATGAGCAGTTCTTC. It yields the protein CASSFSGRPGNEQFF.

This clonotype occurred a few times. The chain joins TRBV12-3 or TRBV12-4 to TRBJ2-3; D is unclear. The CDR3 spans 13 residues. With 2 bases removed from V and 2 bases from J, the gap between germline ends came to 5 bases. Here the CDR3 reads CASSLRFTDTQYF. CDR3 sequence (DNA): TGTGCCAGCAGTTTAAGGTTCACAGATACGCAGTATTTT.

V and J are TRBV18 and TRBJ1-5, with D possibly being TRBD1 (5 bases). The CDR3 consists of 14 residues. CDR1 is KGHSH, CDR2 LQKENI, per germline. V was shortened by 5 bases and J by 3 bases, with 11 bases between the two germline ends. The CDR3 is CASSTKGPNQPQHF. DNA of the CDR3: TGTGCCAGCTCAACAAAGGGACCCAATCAGCCCCAGCATTTT.

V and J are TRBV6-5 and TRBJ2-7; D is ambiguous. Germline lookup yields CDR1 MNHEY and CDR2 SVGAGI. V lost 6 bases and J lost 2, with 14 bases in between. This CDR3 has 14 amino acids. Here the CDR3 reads CASSPLDGPYEQYF. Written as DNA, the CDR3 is TGTGCCAGCAGCCCTTTGGACGGGCCCTACGAGCAGTACTTC.

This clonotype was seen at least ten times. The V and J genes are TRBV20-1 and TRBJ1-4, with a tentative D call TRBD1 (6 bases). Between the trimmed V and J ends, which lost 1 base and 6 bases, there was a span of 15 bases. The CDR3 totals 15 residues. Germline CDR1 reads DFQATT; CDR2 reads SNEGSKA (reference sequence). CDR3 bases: TGCAGTGCTAGAGTCCTTGGGAAGGGGGATGAAAAACTGTTTTTT. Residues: CSARVLGKGDEKLFF.

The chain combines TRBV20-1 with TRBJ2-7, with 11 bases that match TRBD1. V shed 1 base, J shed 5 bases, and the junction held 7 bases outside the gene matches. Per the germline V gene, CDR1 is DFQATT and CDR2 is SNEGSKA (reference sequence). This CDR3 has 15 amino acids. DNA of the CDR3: TGCAGTGCTAGAGGGAACGGGACAGGGGGGGACGAGCAGTACTTC. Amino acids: CSARGNGTGGDEQYF.

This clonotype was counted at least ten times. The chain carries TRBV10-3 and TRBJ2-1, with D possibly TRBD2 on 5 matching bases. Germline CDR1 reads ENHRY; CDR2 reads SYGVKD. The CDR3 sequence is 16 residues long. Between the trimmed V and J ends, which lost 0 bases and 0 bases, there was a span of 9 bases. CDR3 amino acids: CAISESLTSSYNEQFF. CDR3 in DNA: TGTGCCATCAGTGAGTCACTAACTAGCTCCTACAATGAGCAGTTCTTC.

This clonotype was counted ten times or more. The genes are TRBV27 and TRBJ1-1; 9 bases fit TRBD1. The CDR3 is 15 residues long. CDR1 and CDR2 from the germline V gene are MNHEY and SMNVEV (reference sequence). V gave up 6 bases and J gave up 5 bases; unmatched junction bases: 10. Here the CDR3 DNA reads TGTGCCAGCAGCCTTACAGGGGGCGCGGGGACTGAAGCTTTCTTT. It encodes CASSLTGGAGTEAFF.

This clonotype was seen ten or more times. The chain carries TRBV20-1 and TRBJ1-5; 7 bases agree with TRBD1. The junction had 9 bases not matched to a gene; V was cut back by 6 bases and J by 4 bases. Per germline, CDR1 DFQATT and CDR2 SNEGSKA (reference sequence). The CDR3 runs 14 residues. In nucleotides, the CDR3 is TGCAGTGCAAGGCGAGAGGGACAGAATCAGCCCCAGCATTTT. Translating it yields CSARREGQNQPQHF.

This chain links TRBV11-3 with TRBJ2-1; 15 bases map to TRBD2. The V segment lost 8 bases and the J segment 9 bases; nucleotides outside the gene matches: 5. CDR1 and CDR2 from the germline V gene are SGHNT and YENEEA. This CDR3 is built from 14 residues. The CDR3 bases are TGTGCCAGCTCCGGACTAGCGGGAGGGTTTGAGCAGTTCTTC. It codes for CASSGLAGGFEQFF.

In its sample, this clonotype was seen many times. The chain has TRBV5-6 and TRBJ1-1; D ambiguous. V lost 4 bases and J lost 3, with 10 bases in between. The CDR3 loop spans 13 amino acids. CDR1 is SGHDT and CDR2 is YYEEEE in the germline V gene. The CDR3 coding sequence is TGTGCCAGCAGCCCCCTCCCCGACACTGAAGCTTTCTTT. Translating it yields CASSPLPDTEAFF.

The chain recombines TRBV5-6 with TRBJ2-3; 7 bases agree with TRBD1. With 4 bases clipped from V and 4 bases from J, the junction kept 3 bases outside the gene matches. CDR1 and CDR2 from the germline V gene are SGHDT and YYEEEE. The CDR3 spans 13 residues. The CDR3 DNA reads TGTGCCAGCAGCGTTAGGGGGCCAGATACGCAGTATTTT. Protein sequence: CASSVRGPDTQYF.

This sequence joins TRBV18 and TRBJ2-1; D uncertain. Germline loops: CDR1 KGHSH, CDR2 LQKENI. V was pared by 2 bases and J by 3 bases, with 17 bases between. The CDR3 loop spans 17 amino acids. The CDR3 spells CASSPELYIGSYNEQFF. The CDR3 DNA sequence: TGTGCCAGCTCACCAGAGCTTTATATAGGCAGCTACAATGAGCAGTTCTTC.

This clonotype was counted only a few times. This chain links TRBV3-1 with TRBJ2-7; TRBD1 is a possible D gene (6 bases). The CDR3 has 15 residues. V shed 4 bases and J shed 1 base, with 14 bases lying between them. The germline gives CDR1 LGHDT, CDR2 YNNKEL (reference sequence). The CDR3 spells CASSLDRPTSYEQYF. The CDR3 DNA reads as TGTGCCAGCAGCCTCGACAGGCCGACATCCTACGAGCAGTACTTC.

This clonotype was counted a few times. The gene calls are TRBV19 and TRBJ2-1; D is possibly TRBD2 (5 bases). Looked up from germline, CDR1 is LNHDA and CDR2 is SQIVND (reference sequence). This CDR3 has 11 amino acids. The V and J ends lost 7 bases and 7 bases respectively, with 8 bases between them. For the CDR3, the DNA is TGTGCCAGTACGGGCGGGAATGAGCAGTTCTTC. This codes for CASTGGNEQFF.

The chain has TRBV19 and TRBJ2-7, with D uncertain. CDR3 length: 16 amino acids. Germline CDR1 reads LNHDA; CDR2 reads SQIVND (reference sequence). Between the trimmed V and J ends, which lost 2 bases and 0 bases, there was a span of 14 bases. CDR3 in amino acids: CASSITPGPLSYEQYF. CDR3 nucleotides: TGTGCCAGTAGTATAACCCCGGGCCCACTCTCCTACGAGCAGTACTTC.

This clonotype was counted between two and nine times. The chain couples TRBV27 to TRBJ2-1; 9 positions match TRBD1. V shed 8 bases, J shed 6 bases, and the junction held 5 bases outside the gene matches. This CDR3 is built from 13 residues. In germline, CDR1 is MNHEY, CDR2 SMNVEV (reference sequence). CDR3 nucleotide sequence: TGTGCCAGCGGGCGGACAGGGGCCAATGAGCAGTTCTTC. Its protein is CASGRTGANEQFF.

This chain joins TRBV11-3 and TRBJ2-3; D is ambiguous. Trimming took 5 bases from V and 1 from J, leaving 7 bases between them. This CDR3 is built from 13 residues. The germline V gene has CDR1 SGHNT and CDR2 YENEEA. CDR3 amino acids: CASSNRGTDTQYF. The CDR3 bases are TGTGCCAGCAGCAATCGGGGCACAGATACGCAGTATTTT.

CDR3 DNA: TGTGCCAGCAGCCAAGGGGGACTAGCACCAGATACGCAGTATTTT. Protein product: CASSQGGLAPDTQYF. The rearrangement joins TRBV14 to TRBJ2-3, with 9 bases that match TRBD2. CDR1 and CDR2 from the germline V gene are SGHDN and FVKESK. After removal of 1 base from V and 4 bases from J, the junction contained 3 bases not matched to a gene. The CDR3 has 15 residues.

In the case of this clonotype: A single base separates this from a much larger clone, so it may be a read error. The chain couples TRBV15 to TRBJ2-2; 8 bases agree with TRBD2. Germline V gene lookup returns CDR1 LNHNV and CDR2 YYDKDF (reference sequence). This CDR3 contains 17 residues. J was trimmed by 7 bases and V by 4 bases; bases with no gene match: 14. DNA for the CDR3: TGTGCCACCAGCACACTCCCGGGACTAGAGGCCATCGGGGAGCTGTTTTTT. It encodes CATSTLPGLEAIGELFF.

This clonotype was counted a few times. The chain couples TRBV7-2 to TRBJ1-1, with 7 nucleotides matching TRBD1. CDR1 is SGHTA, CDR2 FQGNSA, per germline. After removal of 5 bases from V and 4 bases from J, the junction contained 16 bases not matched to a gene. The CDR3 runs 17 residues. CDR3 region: CASSRRSIQGLGTEAFF. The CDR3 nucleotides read TGTGCCAGCAGCCGCCGGTCCATACAGGGGCTGGGCACTGAAGCTTTCTTT.

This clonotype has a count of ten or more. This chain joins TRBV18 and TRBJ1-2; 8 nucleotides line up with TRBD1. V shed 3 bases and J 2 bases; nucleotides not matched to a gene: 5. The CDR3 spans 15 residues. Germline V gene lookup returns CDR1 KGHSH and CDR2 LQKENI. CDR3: CASSPEGQVNYGYTF. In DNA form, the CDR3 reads TGTGCCAGCTCACCCGAGGGACAGGTCAACTATGGCTACACCTTC.